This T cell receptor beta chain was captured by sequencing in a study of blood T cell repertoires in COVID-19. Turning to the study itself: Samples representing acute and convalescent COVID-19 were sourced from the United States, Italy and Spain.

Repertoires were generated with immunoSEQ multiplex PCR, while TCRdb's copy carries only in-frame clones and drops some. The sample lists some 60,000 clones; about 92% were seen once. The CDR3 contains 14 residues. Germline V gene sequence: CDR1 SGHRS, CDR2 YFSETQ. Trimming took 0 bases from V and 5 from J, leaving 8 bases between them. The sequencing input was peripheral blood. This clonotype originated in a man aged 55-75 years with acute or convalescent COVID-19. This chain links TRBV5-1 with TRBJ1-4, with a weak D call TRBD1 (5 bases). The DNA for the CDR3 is TGCGCCAGCAGCTTGGTAGGGGCGAATGAAAAACTGTTTTTT. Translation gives CASSLVGANEKLFF.